The rows below give T cell receptor beta chains drawn from one sample of a study of PD-L1 blockade in urothelial cancer. Measured with immunoSEQ multiplex PCR; TCRdb has only the in-frame clones, and not every one. This table holds some 120,000 clones, 86% found once. This specimen consisted of PBMCs, obtained around atezolizumab (anti-PD-L1) treatment. Every receptor here comes from a man aged 50 to 59 with urothelial cancer. CDR3s include the opening cysteine and the closing phenylalanine or tryptophan. The listing skips clone size in some rows; elsewhere it reads once, few, many or a size class.

J | length | V | size | CDR3
TRBJ2-2 | 18 | TRBV9 | few | CASSRGLAGGEAAGELFF
TRBJ1-6 | 13 | TRBV5-1 | NA | CASSADSLSPLHF
TRBJ2-7 | 15 | TRBV27 | NA | CASSFGMGPRYEQYF
TRBJ2-2 | 14 | TRBV18 | NA | CASTLAGETGELFF
TRBJ1-6 | 14 | TRBV2 | NA | CASSGTGDNSPLHF
TRBJ1-6 | 18 | TRBV28 | NA | CASSQGQGGASYNSPLHF
TRBJ1-5 | 16 | TRBV19 | NA | CASSIGPSSASGPQHF
TRBJ2-5 | 13 | TRBV7-9 | once | CASSLSRVETQYF
TRBJ2-2 | 13 | TRBV2 | few | CASKTQGPGELFF
TRBJ2-4 | 16 | TRBV28 | NA | CASSPPGQLAKNIQYF
TRBJ2-2 | 14 | TRBV27 | NA | CASSTGLAVGELFF
TRBJ1-5 | 15 | TRBV18 | NA | CASSPPPEGNQPQHF
TRBJ1-6 | 15 | TRBV27 | NA | CASSPGGLVASPLHF
TRBJ1-1 | 15 | TRBV18 | once | CASSPPGGQGIRAFF
TRBJ1-2 | 14 | TRBV6-1 | NA | CASRTGTGDYGYTF
TRBJ2-7 | 14 | TRBV2 | NA | CASSWTSGIYEQYF
TRBJ2-1 | 17 | TRBV2 | NA | CASSETGLAGGHGEQFF
TRBJ2-1 | 15 | TRBV28 | once | CASSPTGTGSNEQFF
TRBJ1-5 | 19 | TRBV29-1 | NA | CSVEPPRQGGSYSNQPQHF
TRBJ2-7 | 15 | TRBV28 | NA | CASRSRQPKLYEQYF
TRBJ2-2 | 14 | TRBV18 | NA | CASSPIAVTGELFF
TRBJ2-3 | 15 | TRBV6-5 | NA | CASSYGGSYTDTQYF
TRBJ2-7 | 13 | TRBV6-1 | NA | CASINSQGWEQYF
TRBJ1-1 | 17 | TRBV5-1 | NA | CASSLDRRGRRNAEAFF
TRBJ2-3 | 16 | TRBV9 | once | CASSVLAGGPGDTQYF
TRBJ1-5 | 14 | TRBV2 | NA | CASSDRGDRQPQHF
TRBJ2-2 | 15 | TRBV5-1 | few | CASQKTTGSAGELFF
TRBJ2-3 | 14 | TRBV2 | NA | CASKRREGRDTQYF
TRBJ2-2 | 14 | TRBV5-1 | NA | CASSLAQSTGELFF
TRBJ1-4 | 12 | TRBV28 | NA | CASTNPTEKLFF
TRBJ1-5 | 13 | TRBV19 | NA | CASNGQGDQPQHF
TRBJ1-4 | 14 | TRBV19 | NA | CASSPGTGFEKLFF
TRBJ1-5 | 17 | TRBV27 | once | CASSPTARTGWGQPQHF
TRBJ2-7 | 11 | TRBV19 | NA | CASSLRGEQYF
TRBJ2-7 | 15 | TRBV4-1 | NA | CASSQGQGASYEQYF
TRBJ1-4 | 14 | TRBV7-9 | NA | CASSPGGGNEKLFF
TRBJ1-1 | 14 | TRBV30 | few | CAWGLGTLNTEAFF
TRBJ2-5 | 14 | TRBV15 | NA | CATSRPRGPETQYF
TRBJ2-1 | 15 | TRBV28 | NA | CASSPGLAGVVEQFF
TRBJ1-5 | 14 | TRBV19 | NA | CASSRGRSPQPQHF
TRBJ1-2 | 14 | TRBV19 | NA | CASSIAGEIYGYTF
TRBJ2-5 | 14 | TRBV19 | once | CASSIYGSWETQYF
TRBJ2-5 | 15 | TRBV5-1 | NA | CASSLGLAGRETQYF
TRBJ2-1 | 16 | TRBV28 | NA | CASSSPASYSYNEQFF
TRBJ2-7 | 12 | TRBV15 | NA | CATSREGAEQYF
TRBJ1-1 | 16 | TRBV28 | NA | CASSLTGGIGNTEAFF
TRBJ2-2 | 15 | TRBV9 | NA | CASTQESGNTGELFF
TRBJ2-1 | 18 | TRBV9 | NA | CASSAAGTSARVDNEQFF
TRBJ1-1 | 15 | TRBV18 | once | CASSPGLELNTEAFF
TRBJ2-1 | 13 | TRBV5-1 | NA | CASSLDIAGLDFF
TRBJ2-7 | 13 | TRBV7-3 | NA | CASSLGQPYEQYF
TRBJ1-2 | 14 | TRBV7-2 | NA | CASILDRVSYGYTF
TRBJ2-3 | 14 | TRBV29-1 | NA | CSVPGLPRADTQYF